This T cell receptor beta chain was profiled in a study of blood T cell repertoires in COVID-19. Across the study: Researchers got acute and convalescent COVID-19 samples from the United States, Italy and Spain. T cells, B-cell-depleted T cells, or PBMCs provided the cDNA or gDNA that served as material.

CDR1 and CDR2 (germline): MDHEN, SYDVKM. CDR3 length equals 15 residues. Unmatched junction bases numbered 9, after V lost 5 bases and J lost 3 bases. In the authors' workflow: Cell counts per sample came from amplifying reference gene primers. The assay was immunoSEQ multiplex PCR, and TCRdb's table has in-frame clones only and misses some. That table gives V, J and clone size, and the DNA gave D and trimming. The sample yields 60,000 to 90,000 clones, about 83% seen once. The sample consisted of peripheral blood. This chain joins TRBV28 and TRBJ2-7; 8 bases fit TRBD2. This sequence originates from a woman older than 75 with active or convalescent COVID-19. CDR3 DNA sequence: TGTGCCAGCAGTCCCCCGGGGGGGAGGTTCTACGAGCAGTACTTC. Amino acids: CASSPPGGRFYEQYF.